What follows is one TCR beta chain and its context. The antigen is not known. Using immunoSEQ multiplex PCR, the repertoire was profiled, and TCRdb retains in-frame clones only, with some absent. The data hold some 320,000 clones, with 70% to 90% observed a single time. This specimen comes from a study of Ad26.COV2.S vaccination and SARS-CoV-2 variants. The wider study: The trial was COV1001 and the donor's arm was Ad26.COV2.S. Administration of Ad26.COV2.S was intramuscular, either once or twice 56 days apart.

Documented treatment: about 20 received Ad26.COV2.S at low or high dose, single or two shots; about 5 received placebo; per-sample allocation not given. After the first vaccine or placebo injection, samples were drawn on day 63. A Boston adult aged 18-55 years was the donor. Germline V gives CDR1 SNHLY, CDR2 FYNNEI. The CDR3 sequence is 12 residues long. The V and J ends lost 1 base and 2 bases respectively, with 0 bases between them. Findings and caveats of the study: Substantial breadth in spike-specific CD8+ and CD4+ T cell responses was reportedly seen after vaccination.

The chain links TRBV2 to TRBJ1-5; D is uncertain. Source: peripheral blood, taken in a trial of Ad26.COV2.S vaccine versus placebo. The TCR originated in a person between 18 and 65 years old who received the Ad26.COV2.S COVID-19 vaccine or a placebo. This CDR3 is CASSEGNQPQHF. The CDR3 DNA reads as TGTGCCAGCAGTGAAGGCAATCAGCCCCAGCATTTT.